The 8 T cell receptor beta chains listed next were all sequenced from one sample in a study of patients and donors after allogeneic stem cell transplantation. Using its own MiXCR run on the RT-PCR reads, TCRdb lists one record per CDR3 protein. The table has 150,000 to 200,000 distinct CDR3 sequences, approximately 25% seen once. Sequencing used blood, either unsorted or a sorted T cell fraction (not recorded which). These receptors were taken from a human donor who was either an allogeneic HSCT recipient or a stem cell or donor lymphocyte infusion donor (not recorded which). It is not recorded whose cells these are; they may come from a transplant donor.

The CDR3 region is CASSLGVGVRNIQYF. CDR3 in DNA: TGTGCCAGCAGCTTAGGAGTAGGAGTGCGAAACATTCAGTACTTC. V and J are TRBV7-9 and TRBJ2-4; D not certain. The CDR3 is 15 amino acids. V was cut by 1 base and J by 6 bases, with 13 bases left in between. Germline loops: CDR1 SEHNR, CDR2 FQNEAQ (reference sequence).

V and J are TRBV5-1 and TRBJ2-7; 7 bases are shared with TRBD1. CDR3 size: 14 residues. V was clipped by 3 bases and J by 2 bases; unmatched bases: 5. Germline assignment: CDR1 SGHRS and CDR2 YFSETQ. In DNA form, the CDR3 reads TGCGCCAGCAGCTCGGTTCAGGGGGCCTACGAGCAGTACTTC. Translating it yields CASSSVQGAYEQYF.

This clonotype was seen a few times. CDR3 in amino acids: CASSLSDIAYGYTF. For the CDR3, the DNA is TGTGCCAGCAGCTTAAGCGACATTGCCTATGGCTACACCTTC. The chain has TRBV11-2 and TRBJ1-2, with no clear D. CDR1 SGHAT and CDR2 FQNNGV come from the germline V gene. V was trimmed by 2 bases and J by 4 bases, leaving 11 bases between them. The CDR3 contains 14 residues.

This clonotype was found a few times. The chain links TRBV20-1 to TRBJ1-4; TRBD1 matches at 8 bases. With V trimmed by 4 bases and J by 8 bases, 6 bases remained unmatched. The CDR3 has 13 amino acids. Per germline, CDR1 DFQATT and CDR2 SNEGSKA (reference sequence). The CDR3 coding sequence is TGCAGTGCTATGGTGACAGGGGAAGAAAAACTGTTTTTT. It codes for CSAMVTGEEKLFF.

This clonotype was found many times. DNA for the CDR3: TGTGCCAGCAGGGGAGGTGGCAATCAGCCCCAGCATTTT. Its protein is CASRGGGNQPQHF. J is TRBJ1-5 and V is TRBV12-3 or TRBV12-4, with D unclear. There are 13 residues in the CDR3. V lost 6 bases to trimming and J lost 2 bases, with 8 bases between them.

The chain uses TRBV3-1 and TRBJ2-7; 10 bases map to TRBD1. The ends lost 0 bases at V and 5 bases at J; junction bases unmatched: 4. CDR3 size: 15 residues. Germline V gene lookup returns CDR1 LGHDT and CDR2 YNNKEL (reference sequence). The CDR3 nucleotides are TGTGCCAGCAGCCAAGAGGGACAGGGGAAGGACGAGCAGTACTTC. Protein product: CASSQEGQGKDEQYF.

This clonotype was counted many times. The chain recombines TRBV27 with TRBJ2-5; TRBD2 is a possible D gene (6 bases). The CDR3 sequence is 16 residues long. The V and J ends lost 4 bases and 4 bases respectively, with 19 bases between them. CDR1 is MNHEY and CDR2 is SMNVEV in the germline V gene (reference sequence). In DNA, the CDR3 is TGTGCCAGCAGTTCCTCTTACGGGAGAACCTCAGAGACCCAGTACTTC. Translated, it gives CASSSSYGRTSETQYF.

This clonotype was detected a few times. This chain joins TRBV5-1 and TRBJ1-3; no reliable D call. The length of the CDR3 is 15 residues. Germline CDR1 is SGHRS and CDR2 is YFSETQ. V gave up 1 base and J gave up 0 bases, with 8 bases separating them. CDR3 protein: CASSLSASSGNTIYF. In DNA form, the CDR3 reads TGCGCCAGCAGCTTGTCTGCCAGCTCTGGAAACACCATATATTTT.